Listed below are T cell receptor beta chains from one sample, sequenced in a study of blood T cell repertoires in COVID-19. Assay used: immunoSEQ multiplex PCR; TCRdb lists only in-frame clones, some missing. This table has tens of thousands of clones, approximately 90% appearing once. The sequencing input was peripheral blood. These receptors were taken from a human donor in a cohort sampled during active COVID-19. The CDR3 runs from the conserved cysteine through the conserved F or W. D genes are given only for firm matches. A clone size is listed for some rows: how often the clone was seen (once, few, many), or a class if it is expanded.

clone_size | d_call | j_call | v_call | cdr3_aa | cdr3_nt
NA | TRBD2 | TRBJ2-1 | TRBV7-6 | CASSLGGGAIYEQFF | TGTGCCAGCAGCTTGGGCGGGGGGGCCATCTATGAGCAGTTCTTC
few | NA | TRBJ2-7 | TRBV2 | CASSMNREGEQYF | TGTGCCAGCAGTATGAACAGGGAGGGAGAGCAGTACTTC
NA | TRBD1 | TRBJ2-6 | TRBV9 | CASSAHLGQGLSGANVLTF | TGTGCCAGCAGCGCACACCTGGGACAGGGCCTCTCTGGGGCCAACGTCCTGACTTTC
NA | NA | TRBJ1-5 | TRBV19 | CASSSEVQPQHF | TGTGCCAGTAGTTCGGAGGTTCAGCCCCAGCATTTT
NA | NA | TRBJ1-2 | TRBV11-2 | CASSLVPGDPYGYTF | TGTGCCAGCAGCTTAGTTCCGGGGGACCCCTATGGCTACACCTTC
NA | NA | TRBJ1-1 | TRBV18 | CASSIMQGGVSEAFF | TGTGCCAGCTCAATCATGCAGGGAGGAGTTTCTGAAGCTTTCTTT
NA | NA | TRBJ1-5 | TRBV12-3/TRBV12-4 | CASSLNPSQPQHF | TGTGCCAGCAGTCTAAACCCAAGTCAGCCCCAGCATTTT
once | TRBD1 | TRBJ2-2 | TRBV19 | CASSPERPGQGFLGELFF | TGTGCCAGTAGCCCCGAGAGACCGGGACAGGGGTTCCTAGGGGAGCTGTTTTTT
NA | NA | TRBJ1-1 | TRBV5-1 | CASSPLTEGTEAFF | TGCGCCAGCAGCCCATTGACGGAGGGGACTGAAGCTTTCTTT
NA | NA | TRBJ1-2 | TRBV12-3/TRBV12-4 | CASTGSNYGYTF | TGTGCCAGCACGGGATCTAACTATGGCTACACCTTC
NA | NA | TRBJ2-7 | TRBV10-3 | CAISGGKGPDEQYF | TGTGCCATCAGTGGGGGTAAGGGGCCAGACGAGCAGTACTTC
NA | TRBD1 | TRBJ1-6 | TRBV3-1/TRBV3-2 | CASSQRDRNSPLHF | TGTGCCAGCAGCCAAAGGGACAGAAATTCACCCCTCCACTTT
NA | NA | TRBJ1-1 | TRBV27 | CASSLNPTPNTEAFF | TGTGCCAGCAGTTTAAACCCCACACCGAACACTGAAGCTTTCTTT
once | NA | TRBJ2-7 | TRBV7-9 | CASSSGVTAEQYF | TGTGCCAGCAGCTCCGGGGTCACAGCGGAGCAGTACTTC
NA | NA | TRBJ1-2 | TRBV4-3 | CASTPGLGQRGYTF | TGCGCCAGCACACCCGGTCTGGGGCAAAGGGGCTACACCTTC
few | NA | TRBJ2-5 | TRBV10-3 | CASHPHPDNPYQETQYF | TGTGCCTCCCATCCACACCCGGACAATCCGTACCAAGAGACCCAGTACTTC
few | TRBD1 | TRBJ2-7 | TRBV19 | CARNYSPGQSYYEQYF | TGTGCCAGAAATTATTCTCCGGGACAGTCCTACTACGAGCAGTACTTC
NA | NA | TRBJ2-7 | TRBV2 | CASSSQDLAYEQYF | TGTGCCAGCAGCTCTCAGGACTTAGCCTACGAGCAGTACTTC
NA | NA | TRBJ2-1 | TRBV9 | CASSTPTDTTYNEQFF | TGTGCCAGCAGCACTCCGACGGATACTACATACAATGAGCAGTTCTTC
NA | NA | TRBJ1-1 | TRBV9 | CASSLDRGQAFF | TGTGCCAGCAGCCTCGACAGAGGACAAGCTTTCTTT
NA | NA | TRBJ2-5 | TRBV7-2 | CASKSALYQETQYF | TGTGCCAGCAAGAGCGCGCTATACCAAGAGACCCAGTACTTC
NA | TRBD1 | TRBJ2-1 | TRBV7-2 | CASSWGTGQYHFF | TGTGCCAGCAGCTGGGGGACAGGGCAATATCATTTCTTC
NA | TRBD1 | TRBJ2-7 | TRBV10-3 | CAIAGTGGSYEQYF | TGTGCCATCGCCGGGACAGGGGGCTCCTACGAGCAGTACTTC
once | NA | TRBJ2-1 | TRBV2 | CASSESSANEQFF | TGTGCCAGCAGTGAGAGTAGCGCCAATGAGCAGTTCTTC
NA | NA | TRBJ1-1 | TRBV6-1 | CASSESRGLTTEAFF | TGTGCCAGCAGTGAATCTAGGGGGTTGACGACTGAAGCTTTCTTT
NA | TRBD2 | TRBJ2-3 | TRBV6-1 | CASSETAGGPDTQYF | TGTGCCAGCAGTGAAACAGCGGGAGGGCCAGATACGCAGTATTTT
NA | NA | TRBJ2-3 | TRBV9 | CASSDGHSTDTQYF | TGTGCCAGCAGCGATGGACACTCCACAGATACGCAGTATTTT
once | NA | TRBJ1-1 | TRBV19 | CASSTAGANTEAFF | TGTGCCAGTAGTACGGCAGGGGCGAACACTGAAGCTTTCTTT
few | NA | TRBJ2-6 | TRBV27 | CASSPALRASGANVLTF | TGTGCCAGCAGTCCCGCCCTCCGAGCTTCTGGGGCCAACGTCCTGACTTTC
NA | NA | TRBJ2-5 | TRBV6-6 | CASSSGTGETQYF | TGTGCCAGCAGTTCAGGGACTGGGGAGACCCAGTACTTC
NA | TRBD2 | TRBJ2-3 | TRBV7-2 | CASRAGLAQNTQYF | TGTGCCAGCAGGGCCGGACTAGCGCAAAATACGCAGTATTTT
NA | TRBD1 | TRBJ2-5 | TRBV5-4 | CASSDAGTGETQYF | TGTGCCAGCAGCGACGCCGGGACAGGGGAGACCCAGTACTTC
NA | NA | TRBJ1-2 | TRBV29-1 | CSVEAEINYGYTF | TGCAGCGTTGAGGCAGAAATTAACTATGGCTACACCTTC
NA | TRBD2 | TRBJ2-3 | TRBV5-1 | CASSRAGEWDTQYF | TGCGCCAGCAGCCGGGCGGGAGAGTGGGATACGCAGTATTTT
NA | NA | TRBJ1-5 | TRBV28 | CASRAGPSFYSNQPQHF | TGTGCCAGCAGGGCGGGACCGTCGTTCTATAGCAATCAGCCCCAGCATTTT
once | TRBD2 | TRBJ2-1 | TRBV15 | CATSREAGGSNEQFF | TGTGCCACCAGCAGAGAAGCGGGAGGTAGCAATGAGCAGTTCTTC
few | TRBD2 | TRBJ2-3 | TRBV29-1 | CSVAPSGREDTQYF | TGCAGCGTTGCCCCTAGCGGGAGGGAAGATACGCAGTATTTT
NA | NA | TRBJ2-3 | TRBV15 | CATSMDSTSTDTQYF | TGTGCCACCAGCATGGACTCAACTAGCACAGATACGCAGTATTTT
NA | TRBD2 | TRBJ2-1 | TRBV9 | CASSVTSGTYNEQFF | TGTGCCAGCAGCGTGACTAGCGGAACCTACAATGAGCAGTTCTTC
NA | NA | TRBJ2-7 | TRBV19 | CASSIAPGMGEQYF | TGTGCCAGTAGTATAGCTCCCGGGATGGGCGAGCAGTACTTC
NA | NA | TRBJ2-7 | TRBV4-2 | CASSQEPLGGYEQYF | TGTGCCAGCAGCCAAGAACCCCTTGGGGGGTACGAGCAGTACTTC
NA | TRBD1 | TRBJ2-3 | TRBV6-6 | CASSNVGQGRADTQYF | TGTGCCAGCAGCAACGTGGGACAGGGGAGGGCAGATACGCAGTATTTT
NA | NA | TRBJ2-7 | TRBV6-5 | CASRSQDVDYEQYF | TGTGCCAGCAGATCACAGGATGTCGACTACGAGCAGTACTTC
NA | TRBD1 | TRBJ2-7 | TRBV19 | CASSPGRGYSYEQYF | TGTGCCAGTAGTCCTGGCAGGGGGTACTCCTACGAGCAGTACTTC
NA | NA | TRBJ1-5 | TRBV6-2/TRBV6-3 | CASSYGRLEIWHPNQPQHF | TGTGCCAGCAGTTATGGGAGGCTTGAGATTTGGCACCCTAATCAGCCCCAGCATTTT
NA | NA | TRBJ1-5 | TRBV28 | CASSFRGLRQPQHF | TGTGCCAGCAGTTTCAGGGGTCTCAGACAGCCCCAGCATTTT